This T cell receptor (beta chain) was documented in a study of T-cell reconstitution after alpha-beta-depleted transplantation in children. Study-level results: Newly generated T cells supplied most T-cell counts and diversity one year post-transplant. Several hundred expanded graft clones reportedly were the source of alpha-beta T cells about two months after transplant. Recipient T cells and thymic progenitors that survived were the source of the high TCRbeta diversity seen at day 60 in some patients.

With 5 bases clipped from V and 3 bases from J, the junction kept 9 bases outside the gene matches. This CDR3 is built from 15 residues. Germline CDR1 is MNHNS and CDR2 is SASEGT. The authors prepared the TCRbeta library with unique molecular identifiers. TCRdb itself ran the PCR reads through MiXCR, one entry per CDR3 protein. The sample holds about 980,000 distinct CDR3 sequences, less than 30% seen once. As to this clonotype: As yet, its antigen is unknown.

The chain recombines TRBV6-1 with TRBJ1-1; 7 bases agree with TRBD1. Source: PBMCs, mostly from graft donor cells, taken 360 days after TCRalphabeta/CD19-depleted stem cell transplant. This clonotype was obtained from a boy younger than two who had a stem cell transplant for SCID, so the T cells may come from the graft donor. Here the CDR3 reads CASSPDRTGHTEAFF. The CDR3 DNA is TGTGCCAGCAGTCCGGATCGGACAGGTCACACTGAAGCTTTCTTT.